The 4 T cell receptor beta chains presented below share a single source sample, sequenced in a study of beta chain features in type 1 diabetes. Every bit of the isolated RNA underwent reverse transcription, so sequencing read expressed TCRB transcripts. Assay used: immunoSEQ multiplex PCR; TCRdb lists only in-frame clones, some missing. The data hold about 900,000 clones, with roughly 15% observed a single time. Sequencing was performed on naive CD4+ T cells from blood. All receptors come from a woman between 18 and 30 years old in good health.

This rearrangement joins TRBV13 to TRBJ1-1; D is possibly TRBD1 (6 bases). Germline V gene data show CDR1 as PRHDT and CDR2 as FYEKMQ (reference sequence). The CDR3 is 13 amino acids. V lost 4 bases and J 3 bases, leaving 9 bases between the germline ends. The CDR3 protein is CASSSRGYTEAFF. CDR3 DNA sequence: TGTGCCAGCAGCTCGAGGGGGTACACTGAAGCTTTCTTT.

This clone was picked up a small number of times. The V call is TRBV28, the J call TRBJ2-7; 8 bases align to TRBD2. V lost 7 bases and J lost 0; bases outside the gene matches: 5. Looked up from germline, CDR1 is MDHEN and CDR2 is SYDVKM. This CDR3 has 14 amino acids. The CDR3 protein is CASTDGTSSYEQYF. The CDR3 DNA is TGTGCCAGCACTGACGGGACTAGCTCCTACGAGCAGTACTTC.

This clone has more than one count but fewer than ten. The chain couples TRBV19 to TRBJ2-1; 8 bases agree with TRBD1. This CDR3 is built from 14 residues. Germline CDR1 LNHDA, CDR2 SQIVND (reference sequence). V shed 6 bases and J 7 bases; nucleotides not matched to a gene: 8. CDR3 amino acids: CASSRTGYGNEQFF. The CDR3 DNA follows: TGTGCCAGTAGCCGGACAGGGTACGGGAATGAGCAGTTCTTC.

In its sample, this clone was seen many times. The rearrangement joins TRBV23-1 to TRBJ1-5; D is perhaps TRBD1 (5 bases). TRBV23-1 is reported as an ORF; its role is uncertain. V was trimmed by 8 bases and J by 12 bases, leaving 5 bases between them. The CDR3 extends over 8 amino acids. The CDR3 loop reads CASGGQHF. The CDR3 nucleotides are TGCGCCAGCGGGGGCCAGCATTTT.